This record covers a single T cell receptor beta chain. Antigen: not known. The data stem from a study of cytomegalovirus exposure and HLA in healthy donors. Study-wide results and caveats: Within the 130 or so validation repertoires, first-cohort TCR clusters tended to co-occur, according to a later analysis.

Here immunoSEQ multiplex PCR was the method, and the copy in TCRdb shows in-frame clones only, minus some. The repertoire holds approximately 98,000 clones, with about 85% as singletons. The TCR comes from a woman aged 18 to 35 in good health and CMV-seronegative. Sequencing input: PBMCs.

CDR3 nucleotides: TGCGCCAGCAGCTCCTCCCCGGGAAGAGCGGGGGCGGGGGAGCAGTTCTTC. Its protein is CASSSSPGRAGAGEQFF. J is TRBJ2-1 and V is TRBV5-1; 8 positions match TRBD2. V dropped 3 bases and J dropped 10; count of bases not matched to a gene: 18. Germline V gene sequence: CDR1 SGHRS, CDR2 YFSETQ. The CDR3 spans 17 residues.